The 2 T cell receptor beta chains given below trace back to one sample, sequenced in a study of blood T cell repertoires in COVID-19. The table came from immunoSEQ multiplex PCR; TCRdb's copy has only in-frame clones and leaves some out. The sample shows 400,000 to 450,000 clones, about nine tenths of them seen only once. The sample comprised peripheral blood. These receptors originate from a woman aged 30 to 39 with active or convalescent COVID-19.

This chain uses TRBV3-1 (or the pseudogene TRBV3-2) with TRBJ2-1; D possibly corresponds to TRBD2 (6 bases). Trimming cost V 4 bases and J 0 bases, with 19 bases left between them. The germline V gene has CDR1 LGHDT and CDR2 YNNKEL (reference sequence). CDR3 length: 18 amino acids. The CDR3: CASSRSANSGGSYNEQFF. CDR3 nucleotide sequence: TGTGCCAGCAGCCGGTCAGCGAATAGCGGCGGCTCCTACAATGAGCAGTTCTTC.

V gene TRBV7-9 combines with J gene TRBJ2-7; 11 bases fit TRBD1. Germline CDR1 SEHNR, CDR2 FQNEAQ (reference sequence). With V trimmed by 5 bases and J by 5 bases, 5 bases remained unmatched. The CDR3 runs to 14 residues. CDR3 sequence (DNA): TGTGCCAGCAGCCAGGACAGGGGGCAAAACGAGCAGTACTTC. Translated: CASSQDRGQNEQYF.